This TCR beta chain was retrieved from a study of T cell responses to AZD1222 COVID-19 vaccine. The study's findings and limits: In the spike-specific TCR repertoire, nearly half reportedly target unmutated variant regions. Following two doses of AZD1222, Spike-specific TCR breadth and depth rose.

This CDR3 region has 18 residues. V was clipped by 2 bases and J by 1 base, with 18 bases between them. CDR1 is MDHEN and CDR2 is SYDVKM in the germline V gene. This table comes from immunoSEQ multiplex PCR, and its TCRdb copy is limited to in-frame clones, with some not included. Of approximately 140,000 clones listed, 85% to 95% are singletons. Worth noting for this clone: Its antigen is unidentified.

This clonotype originated in an adult in good health. Material: peripheral blood, obtained on day 0 of MenACWY control vaccination. The V gene is TRBV28, the J gene TRBJ2-1; D perhaps matches TRBD2 (6 bases). This CDR3 is CASSLLGIGGGSYNEQFF. The CDR3 DNA follows: TGTGCCAGCAGTTTACTGGGGATTGGTGGGGGGTCCTACAATGAGCAGTTCTTC.